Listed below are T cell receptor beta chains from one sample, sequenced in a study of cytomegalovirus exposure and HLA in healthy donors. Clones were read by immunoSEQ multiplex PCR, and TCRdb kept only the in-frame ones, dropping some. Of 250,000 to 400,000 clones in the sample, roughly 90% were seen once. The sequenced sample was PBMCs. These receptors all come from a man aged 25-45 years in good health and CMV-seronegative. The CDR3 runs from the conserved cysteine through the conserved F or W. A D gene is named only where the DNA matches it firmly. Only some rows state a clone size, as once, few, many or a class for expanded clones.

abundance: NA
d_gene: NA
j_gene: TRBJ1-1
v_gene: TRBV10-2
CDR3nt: TGCGCCAGCAGTGAACTGGGGGGTAGCACTGAAGCTTTCTTT
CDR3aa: CASSELGGSTEAFF

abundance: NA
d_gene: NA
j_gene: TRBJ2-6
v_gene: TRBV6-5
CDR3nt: TGTGCCAGCAGTTTCCCTCACATCTCTGGGGCCAACGTCCTGACTTTC
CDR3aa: CASSFPHISGANVLTF

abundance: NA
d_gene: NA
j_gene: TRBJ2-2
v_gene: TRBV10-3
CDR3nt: TGTGCCATCAGCCCAGACAGCACCGGGGAGCTGTTTTTT
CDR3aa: CAISPDSTGELFF

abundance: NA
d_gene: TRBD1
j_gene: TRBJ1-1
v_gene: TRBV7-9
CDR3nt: TGTGCCAGCAGCCGCCTACCCCGACAGGGGACTGAAGCTTTCTTT
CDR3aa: CASSRLPRQGTEAFF

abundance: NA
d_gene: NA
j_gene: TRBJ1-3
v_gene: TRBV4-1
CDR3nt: TGCGCCAGCAGCTACCAGGGCTCTGGAAACACCATATATTTT
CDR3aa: CASSYQGSGNTIYF

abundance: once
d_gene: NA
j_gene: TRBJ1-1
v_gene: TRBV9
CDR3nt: TGTGCCAGCAGCCCCGAGGGAGAGCTATTCACGAACACTGAAGCTTTCTTT
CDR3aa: CASSPEGELFTNTEAFF

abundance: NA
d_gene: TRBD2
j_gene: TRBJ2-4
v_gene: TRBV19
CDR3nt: TGTGCCAGTAGTCAAGCGGGGGGTCTCAAAAACATTCAGTACTTC
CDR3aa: CASSQAGGLKNIQYF

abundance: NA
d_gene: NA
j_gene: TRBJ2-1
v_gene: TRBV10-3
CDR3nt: TGTGCCATCAAGAGCGACGGCCGGGGTTATGCGGAGCAGTTCTTC
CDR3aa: CAIKSDGRGYAEQFF

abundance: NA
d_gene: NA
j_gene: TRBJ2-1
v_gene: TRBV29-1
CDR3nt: TGCAGCGTTGAGGCTAGCGCTTACAATGAGCAGTTCTTC
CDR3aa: CSVEASAYNEQFF

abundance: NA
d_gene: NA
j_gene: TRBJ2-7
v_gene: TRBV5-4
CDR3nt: TGTGCCAGCAGCTTTGACAGCTCCTACGAGCAGTACTTC
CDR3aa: CASSFDSSYEQYF

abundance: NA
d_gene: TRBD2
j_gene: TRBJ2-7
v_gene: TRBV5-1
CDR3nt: TGCGCCAGCAGCTATCGCGGGGGACCCTCCTACGAGCAGTACTTC
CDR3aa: CASSYRGGPSYEQYF

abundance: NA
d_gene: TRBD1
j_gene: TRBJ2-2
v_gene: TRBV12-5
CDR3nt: TGTGCTAGTGGTTTGGCGCCGGGACAGGGGGGTCACACCGGGGAGCTGTTTTTT
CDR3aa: CASGLAPGQGGHTGELFF

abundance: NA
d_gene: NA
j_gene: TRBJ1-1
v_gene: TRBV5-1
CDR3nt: TGCGCCAGCAGCTTATCAACAGGGAACACTGAAGCTTTCTTT
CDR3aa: CASSLSTGNTEAFF

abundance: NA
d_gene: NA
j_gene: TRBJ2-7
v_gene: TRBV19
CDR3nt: TGTGCCAGTAGTATATATTTCGCCTACGAGCAGTACTTC
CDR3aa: CASSIYFAYEQYF

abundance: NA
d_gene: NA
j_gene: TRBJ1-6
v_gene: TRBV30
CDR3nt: TGTGCCTGGATGGGGCCCGATAATTCACCCCTCCACTTT
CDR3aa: CAWMGPDNSPLHF

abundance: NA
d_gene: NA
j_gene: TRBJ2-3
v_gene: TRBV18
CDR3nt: TGTGCCAGCTCACCACTAGGGGGGGCGACAGATACGCAGTATTTT
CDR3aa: CASSPLGGATDTQYF

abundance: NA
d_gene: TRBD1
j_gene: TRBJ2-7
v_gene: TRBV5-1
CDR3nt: TGCGCCAGCAGCTCGGTCGGGACAGGTTCTCCAAGGGCCTACGAGCAGTACTTC
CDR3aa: CASSSVGTGSPRAYEQYF

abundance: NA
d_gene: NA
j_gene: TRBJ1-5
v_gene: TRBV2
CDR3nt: TGTGCCAGCAGGGAATGGACAGAAAATCAGCCCCAGCATTTT
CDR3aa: CASREWTENQPQHF

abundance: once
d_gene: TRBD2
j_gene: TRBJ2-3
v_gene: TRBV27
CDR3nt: TGTGCCAGCAGTTTATGGTCTAGCGGGGGCTACACAGATACGCAGTATTTT
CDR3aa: CASSLWSSGGYTDTQYF

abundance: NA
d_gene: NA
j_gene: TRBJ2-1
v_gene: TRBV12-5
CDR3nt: TGTGCTAGTGGTCTTTACAATGAGCAGTTCTTC
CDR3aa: CASGLYNEQFF

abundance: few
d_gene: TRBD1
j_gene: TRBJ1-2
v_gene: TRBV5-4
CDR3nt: TGTGCCAGCAGCCCCGGACAGGCCCTAGGCTATGGCTACACCTTC
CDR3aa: CASSPGQALGYGYTF

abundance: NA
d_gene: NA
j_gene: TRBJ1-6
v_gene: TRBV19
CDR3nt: TGTGCCAGTACCTTGACTGGAATAACCTATAATTCACCCCTCCACTTT
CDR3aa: CASTLTGITYNSPLHF

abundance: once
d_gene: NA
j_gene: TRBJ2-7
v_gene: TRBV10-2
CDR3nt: TGCGCCAGCAGTGAGTCGAGCTCCTACGAGCAGTACTTC
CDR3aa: CASSESSSYEQYF

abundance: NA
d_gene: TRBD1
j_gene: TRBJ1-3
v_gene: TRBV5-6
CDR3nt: TGTGCCAGCAGCCCCCGGACAGGGGGGATCTCTGGAAACACCATATATTTT
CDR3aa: CASSPRTGGISGNTIYF

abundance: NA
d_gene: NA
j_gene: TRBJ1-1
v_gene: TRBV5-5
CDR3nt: TGTGCCAGCAGCTTGGCCCTCCAGGTGAACACTGAAGCTTTCTTT
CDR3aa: CASSLALQVNTEAFF

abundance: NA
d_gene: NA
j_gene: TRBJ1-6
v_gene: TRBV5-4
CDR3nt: TGTGCCAGCAGCTATGGACAGCGCCAGTATTCACCCCTCCACTTT
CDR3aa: CASSYGQRQYSPLHF

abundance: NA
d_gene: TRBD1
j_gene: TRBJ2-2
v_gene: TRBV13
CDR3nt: TGTGCCAGCAGCCTACGGACAGGATGGTACACCGGGGAGCTGTTTTTT
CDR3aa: CASSLRTGWYTGELFF

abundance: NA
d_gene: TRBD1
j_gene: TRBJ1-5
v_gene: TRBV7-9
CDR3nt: TGTGCCAGCAGCTTGGGGACAGGGAATCAGCCCCAGCATTTT
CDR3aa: CASSLGTGNQPQHF

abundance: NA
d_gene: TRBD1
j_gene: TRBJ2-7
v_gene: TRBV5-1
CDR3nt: TGCGCCAGCAGCTCACCGGGACAGGGGGACTACGAGCAGTACTTC
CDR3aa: CASSSPGQGDYEQYF

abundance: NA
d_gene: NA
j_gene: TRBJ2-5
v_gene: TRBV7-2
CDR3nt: TGTGCCAGCAGCTTAGGATCAGGGGAGACCCAGTACTTC
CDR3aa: CASSLGSGETQYF

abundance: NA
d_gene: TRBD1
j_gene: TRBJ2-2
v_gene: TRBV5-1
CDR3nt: TGCGCCAGCAGCTCCAGGGGGCTAGATGACACCGGGGAGCTGTTTTTT
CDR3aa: CASSSRGLDDTGELFF

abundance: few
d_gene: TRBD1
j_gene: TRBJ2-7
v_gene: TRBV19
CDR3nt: TGTGCCAGTAGTCCCCGGACAGGGAGGTACGAGCAGTACTTC
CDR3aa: CASSPRTGRYEQYF

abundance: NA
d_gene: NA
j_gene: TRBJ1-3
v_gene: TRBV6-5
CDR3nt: TGTGCCAGCAGTCCAGGTAGTACGGCTGGAAACACCATATATTTT
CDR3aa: CASSPGSTAGNTIYF

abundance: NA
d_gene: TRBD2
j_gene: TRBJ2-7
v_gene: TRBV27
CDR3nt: TGTGCCAGCAGTTTTACCCGACCGGGACTAGCAATTAACGAGCAGTACTTC
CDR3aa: CASSFTRPGLAINEQYF

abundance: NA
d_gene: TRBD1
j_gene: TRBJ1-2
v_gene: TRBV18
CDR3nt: TGTGCCAGCTCACTCGGACAGGGTGGCGGCTACACCTTC
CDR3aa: CASSLGQGGGYTF

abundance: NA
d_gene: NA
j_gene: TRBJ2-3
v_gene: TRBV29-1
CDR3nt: TGTAGCGTGAAGACAAGCACAGATACGCAGTATTTT
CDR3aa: CSVKTSTDTQYF

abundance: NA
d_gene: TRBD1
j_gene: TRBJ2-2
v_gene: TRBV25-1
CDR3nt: TGTGCCAGCAGTATAGACAGGGGGAACACCGGGGAGCTGTTTTTT
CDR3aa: CASSIDRGNTGELFF